Given below is one T cell receptor beta chain in context. Its binding antigen is unknown. No much larger clone is present one base from it, and per-base qualities are unavailable. The immunoSEQ assay, a bias-controlled multiplex PCR using V- and J-specific primers, was used to amplify TCR beta CDR3 regions from genomic DNA. In a second PCR step, a proprietary barcode and Illumina adapter sequences were attached to the CDR3 amplicons. An Illumina MiSeq instrument was used for sequencing of the CDR3 libraries. As for how the authors treated the data: Export and quality control were handled in immunoSEQ Analyzer 3.0, while downstream analyses relied on R Bioconductor and Immunarch. Repertoire metrics were calculated using only productive rearrangements within the normalized downsampled data set. Clonotypes larger than 5 templates in the normalized cohort were defined as pathologically expanded. The Inverse Simpson Index served as the measure of repertoire diversity. To capture all clonotypes, the CMV-specificity analyses were run on the non-normalized data set. In TCRdb, the immuneACCESS table is reduced to in-frame sequences with V and J assigned. These tables do not hold every clone; where another copy was compared, an unresolved V gene accounts for under half, and the others remain unexplained. Clone size and V and J calls were adopted from that table, with D and trimming inferred from the DNA. Across this sample there are tens of thousands of clones, with about 87% seen only once. The ten largest clones capture over 1.5% of the sample.

This entry comes from a study of T cell clonotyping in hematopoietic cell transplantation (dated by TCRdb to the early 2020s). At the level of the whole study: The study collected 130 to 150 blood samples from 30 to 45 consecutive transplant recipients and their related donors. Patients were recruited between September 2015 and 2017 and followed until late 2020 or death.

Beyond this particular receptor, the publication reports: Just a small fraction of recipient repertoires overlapped with donor repertoires, and more than 95% appeared de novo at the given depth. The sample size was limited, and because cells were not sorted, the contributions of CD4 and CD8 repertoires could not be separated. Donor and pretransplant recipient Inverse Simpson Index values predicted broader posttransplant TCR repertoire diversity. After transplant, TCR diversity in recipients dropped, and pathologically expanded clonotypes increased progressively from day 30 to day 180.

Blood samples for TCR beta sequencing were given by related transplant donors. Nuclei Lysis Solution was used to extract genomic DNA from fresh or cryopreserved unfractionated peripheral blood mononuclear cells. What was sequenced was peripheral blood mononuclear cells. This TCR was sampled from a middle-aged woman in good health. Some clones in this sample may be carry-over from other donors' samples.

The CDR3 region has the sequence CASIAGSSGNTIYF. The nucleotides are TGTGCCAGTATTGCAGGGAGCTCTGGAAACACCATATATTTT. The chain couples TRBV19 to TRBJ1-3; the D segment could be TRBD1, given 5 matching bases. V sheds 7 bases and J sheds 0 bases, leaving 10 bases between their ends. From the cysteine through the phenylalanine, the CDR3 covers 14 amino acids. Only the CDR3 part of the read is kept: 42 bases, read in frame from the first base. The germline V gene (reference sequence) gives CDR1 as LNHDA and CDR2 as SQIVND.